This TCR beta chain is from a study of blood T cell repertoires in COVID-19. The authors' processing: Scientists estimated how many nucleated cells there were by amplifying reference gene primers. Data came from immunoSEQ multiplex PCR; TCRdb stores just in-frame clones and leaves some out. V, J and clone size reflect that table, while D and trimming were determined from the DNA. The data show under 250,000 clones, 86% seen once. Germline loops: CDR1 SGHTA, CDR2 FQGTGA. The CDR3 extends over 12 amino acids. V lost 4 bases and J 8 bases, leaving 11 bases between the germline ends. The source material was peripheral blood. The chain employs TRBV7-3 and TRBJ1-2; possibly TRBD1 for D (6 bases). The TCR was taken from a woman aged 55-70 years who had recovered from COVID-19. The CDR3, as DNA: TGTGCCAGCAGCTCACAGGGTGGCGGCTACACCTTC. This gives the protein CASSSQGGGYTF.